These 30 T cell receptor beta chains came from one sample sequenced in a study of blood T cell repertoires in COVID-19. Method: immunoSEQ multiplex PCR; TCRdb's copy keeps in-frame clones and lacks some. Among roughly 150,000 clones, more than 80% were seen once, and the ten largest hold roughly 3%. Sequenced: peripheral blood. The receptors originated from a woman aged 60-70 years with active COVID-19.

The chain uses TRBV28 and TRBJ2-1; possibly TRBD1 for D (5 bases). The V end lost 2 bases, the J end lost 10 bases, and 15 bases lay between the germline ends. Germline loops: CDR1 MDHEN, CDR2 SYDVKM. The CDR3 has 14 amino acids. The CDR3 coding sequence is TGTGCCAGCAGTTTAAGTGCCCTCGGACAAGAGCAGTTCTTC. It encodes CASSLSALGQEQFF.

The chain is built from TRBV6-2 or TRBV6-3 and TRBJ2-5; TRBD1 might be the D (5 bases). Trimming left V 3 bases short and J 4 bases short, with 21 bases between. This CDR3 region has 17 residues. The germline gives CDR1 MNHEY, CDR2 SVGEGT. The CDR3 loop is CASSYRTDTPRRETQYF. DNA for the CDR3: TGTGCCAGCAGTTATAGGACGGACACCCCACGGCGAGAGACCCAGTACTTC.

The chain employs TRBV19 and TRBJ1-6; TRBD1 is a possible D gene (5 bases). CDR1 LNHDA and CDR2 SQIVND come from the germline V gene (reference sequence). The CDR3 covers 14 residues. V was clipped by 2 bases and J by 10 bases, with 12 bases between them. DNA for the CDR3: TGTGCCAGTAGTATACAGGGATCGTACTCACCCCTCCACTTT. The encoded protein is CASSIQGSYSPLHF.

This chain joins TRBV5-1 and TRBJ2-4; the D is unclear. Between the trimmed V and J ends, which lost 7 bases and 1 base, there was a span of 12 bases. CDR3 length: 14 residues. Per germline, CDR1 SGHRS and CDR2 YFSETQ. The DNA for the CDR3 is TGCGCCAGCGCCCAAATCGAGGCCAAAAACATTCAGTACTTC. Its protein product is CASAQIEAKNIQYF.

This rearrangement joins TRBV7-2 to TRBJ1-6; tentative D call: TRBD1 (6 bases). There are 14 residues in the CDR3. The V and J ends lost 5 bases and 7 bases respectively, with 12 bases between them. CDR1 and CDR2 (germline): SGHTA, FQGNSA. The CDR3 DNA follows: TGTGCCAGCAGCCGGGGGGGGCGAAATTCACCCCTCCACTTT. Amino acids: CASSRGGRNSPLHF.

The sample holds one count of this clone. This CDR3 reads CASSQVPSGFYNEQFF. The DNA of the CDR3 is TGCGCCAGCAGCCAAGTCCCTAGCGGATTTTACAATGAGCAGTTCTTC. The chain is built from TRBV4-3 and TRBJ2-1; TRBD2 matches at 7 bases. The germline V gene has CDR1 LGHNA and CDR2 YSLEER. V was clipped by 1 base and J by 4 bases; unmatched bases: 7. The CDR3 totals 16 residues.

This rearrangement joins TRBV3-1 (or the pseudogene TRBV3-2) to TRBJ2-2; 8 bases are a match to TRBD2. CDR1 and CDR2 (germline): LGHDT, YNNKEL (reference sequence). Trimming cost V 1 base and J 6 bases; bases outside gene matches: 13. CDR3 length equals 18 residues. The CDR3 region is CASSQVPIEAGAPGELFF. In DNA form, the CDR3 reads TGTGCCAGCAGCCAAGTCCCGATTGAAGCGGGAGCCCCCGGGGAGCTGTTTTTT.

The chain recombines TRBV7-3 with TRBJ1-2; D may be TRBD1 (5 bases). The CDR3 is 13 residues long. Trimming removed 2 bases from V and 3 bases from J, with 7 bases in between. The germline gives CDR1 SGHTA, CDR2 FQGTGA. The CDR3 DNA is TGTGCCAGCAGCTTAGGGGGGGACTATGGCTACACCTTC. As protein: CASSLGGDYGYTF. The whole variable domain, remainder taken from reference TRBV7-3 and TRBJ1-2, is GAGVSQTPSNKVTEKGKYVELRCDPISGHTALYWYRQSLGQGPEFLIYFQGTGAADDSGLPNDRFFAVRPEGSVSTLKIQRTERGDSAVYLCASSLGGDYGYTFGSGTRLTVV.

This clone occurred once. The chain combines TRBV7-2 with TRBJ2-7, with 7 bases that match TRBD1. CDR3 size: 16 residues. Unmatched junction bases numbered 13, after V lost 2 bases and J lost 6 bases. Germline V CDR1 and CDR2: SGHTA, FQGNSA. The CDR3 spells CASSLSGTAVFLEQYF. The CDR3 DNA is TGTGCCAGCAGCTTATCAGGGACAGCGGTTTTCCTCGAGCAGTACTTC.

This clone was counted once. The chain carries TRBV5-6 and TRBJ2-3; the match to TRBD2 covers 8 bases. J was trimmed by 2 bases and V by 5 bases; bases with no gene match: 10. The germline V gene has CDR1 SGHDT and CDR2 YYEEEE. The CDR3 runs to 16 residues. The CDR3 bases are TGTGCCAGCAGGCGGGGGGCTCTGGGGGTCACAGATACGCAGTATTTT. It codes for CASRRGALGVTDTQYF.

V is TRBV2 and J is TRBJ2-2; the D gene is possibly TRBD1 (6 bases). The CDR3 is made up of 13 amino acids. CDR1 is SNHLY, CDR2 FYNNEI, per germline. Deletions cut 6 bases from V and 3 bases from J, with 8 bases between. Written as DNA, the CDR3 is TGTGCCAGCAGGGCAGGGGACACCGGGGAGCTGTTTTTT. As protein: CASRAGDTGELFF.

This chain uses TRBV3-1 (or the pseudogene TRBV3-2) with TRBJ2-7; 7 nucleotides agree with TRBD2. V lost 3 bases, J lost 7 bases, and 6 bases stayed unmatched. This CDR3 has 13 amino acids. Germline loops: CDR1 LGHDT, CDR2 YNNKEL (reference sequence). CDR3 sequence reads: CASSQGTSAEQYF. CDR3 nucleotide sequence: TGTGCCAGCAGCCAGGGAACTAGCGCTGAGCAGTACTTC.

The chain employs TRBV7-2 and TRBJ2-3; TRBD2 matches 7 bases. This CDR3 region has 15 residues. Germline CDR1 reads SGHTA; CDR2 reads FQGNSA. The J segment lost 7 bases and the V segment lost 1 base, leaving 8 bases of the junction unmatched. The chain's CDR3 is CASSLVSGIENTQYF. CDR3 nucleotide sequence: TGTGCCAGCAGCTTAGTAAGCGGGATAGAAAATACGCAGTATTTT.

The gene calls are TRBV7-2 and TRBJ2-7; D perhaps matches TRBD2 (6 bases). CDR1 and CDR2 (germline): SGHTA, FQGNSA. The V and J ends lost 1 base and 5 bases respectively, with 12 bases between them. CDR3 length: 14 amino acids. The CDR3 sequence is CASSLGPTSNEQYF. The CDR3 region has the DNA TGTGCCAGCAGCTTAGGTCCAACTAGCAACGAGCAGTACTTC. The variable domain in full, with the rest retrieved from reference TRBV7-2 and TRBJ2-7, is GAGVSQSPSNKVTEKGKDVELRCDPISGHTALYWYRQSLGQGLEFLIYFQGNSAPDKSGLPSDRFSAERTGGSVSTLTIQRTQQEDSAVYLCASSLGPTSNEQYFGPGTRLTVT.

This chain joins TRBV21-1 and TRBJ2-7; the DNA was not used to check the table's D call, TRBD1. TRBV21-1 has pseudogene status. The CDR3 consists of 14 residues. The CDR3 here is CASSKRDRAYEQYF. For the CDR3, the DNA is TGTGCCAGCAGCAAACGGGACAGAGCCTACGAGCAGTACTTC.

The chain joins TRBV4-1 to TRBJ2-1; a possible D gene is TRBD2 (7 bases). Germline CDR1 MGHRA, CDR2 YSYEKL. This CDR3 is 17 amino acids long. V lost 3 bases to trimming and J lost 6 bases, with 21 bases between them. The CDR3 sequence is CASSHPSGRGGGNEQFF. The CDR3 coding sequence is TGCGCCAGCAGCCACCCATCAGGCAGGGGAGGGGGCAATGAGCAGTTCTTC.

The chain couples TRBV7-2 to TRBJ2-1, with 9 bases aligning to TRBD2. The CDR3 extends over 15 amino acids. The trim removed 3 bases at V and 8 bases at J, leaving 8 bases unmatched. CDR1 is SGHTA, CDR2 FQGNSA, per germline. The CDR3 loop reads CASSFDLAGRDEQFF. Written as DNA, the CDR3 is TGTGCCAGCAGCTTCGACCTAGCGGGACGGGATGAGCAGTTCTTC.

The chain links TRBV6-2 or TRBV6-3 to TRBJ2-3, with a possible D match to TRBD1 (5 bases). The germline gives CDR1 MNHEY, CDR2 SVGEGT. Trimming took 5 bases from V and 2 from J, leaving 14 bases between them. This CDR3 spans 15 amino acids. CDR3 DNA: TGTGCCAGCAGTCACAGGTCGCGGTCCACAGATACGCAGTATTTT. Translated, it gives CASSHRSRSTDTQYF.

V is TRBV5-1 and J is TRBJ2-5, with D perhaps TRBD1 (5 bases). V lost 4 bases and J lost 3, with 10 bases in between. The CDR3 spans 13 residues. Germline CDR1 and CDR2: SGHRS and YFSETQ. The chain's CDR3 is CASSTPTEETQYF. Written as DNA, the CDR3 is TGCGCCAGCAGCACCCCGACAGAAGAGACCCAGTACTTC. Combining the CDR3 with reference TRBV5-1 and TRBJ2-5 gives the whole variable domain KAGVTQTPRYLIKTRGQQVTLSCSPISGHRSVSWYQQTPGQGLQFLFEYFSETQRNKGNFPGRFSGRQFSNSRSEMNVSTLELGDSALYLCASSTPTEETQYFGPGTRLLVL.

The genes are TRBV18 and TRBJ2-3; 13 nucleotides match TRBD2. The CDR3 totals 17 residues. V dropped 3 bases and J dropped 4; count of bases not matched to a gene: 7. Germline loops: CDR1 KGHSH, CDR2 LQKENI. CDR3 sequence reads: CASSPPGLAGWADTQYF. The CDR3 DNA reads TGTGCCAGCTCACCCCCGGGACTAGCGGGATGGGCAGATACGCAGTATTTT.

The chain carries TRBV27 and TRBJ1-2; TRBD1 matches 7 bases. The CDR3 has 15 amino acids. J was trimmed by 4 bases and V by 0 bases; bases with no gene match: 5. Germline V gives CDR1 MNHEY, CDR2 SMNVEV (reference sequence). The CDR3 DNA sequence: TGTGCCAGCAGTTTATCGGCGACAGGGAGCTATGGCTACACCTTC. It encodes CASSLSATGSYGYTF.

The chain employs TRBV3-1 (or the pseudogene TRBV3-2) and TRBJ1-1, with D perhaps TRBD1 (6 bases). The CDR3 covers 15 residues. Germline CDR1 LGHDT, CDR2 YNNKEL (reference sequence). The ends were cut back, 3 bases at V and 11 bases at J, with 22 bases in the middle. The CDR3 here is CASSQSDRDNPRAFF. CDR3 DNA sequence: TGTGCCAGCAGCCAGTCCGACCGGGACAACCCACGCGCTTTCTTT.

The chain uses TRBV6-4 and TRBJ2-1; 11 bases line up with TRBD1. The CDR3 is 15 residues long. Per the germline V gene, CDR1 is MRHNA and CDR2 is SNTAGT. V was clipped by 8 bases and J by 8 bases; unmatched bases: 11. The CDR3 loop is CASARTGGTTDEQFF. DNA of the CDR3: TGTGCCAGCGCGAGGACAGGGGGCACGACAGATGAGCAGTTCTTC.

A single count supports this clone. The CDR3 loop reads CASKVGTNTGELFF. The CDR3 coding sequence is TGTGCCAGCAAGGTCGGGACGAACACCGGGGAGCTGTTTTTT. The rearrangement links TRBV9 to TRBJ2-2, with D possibly TRBD2 on 5 matching bases. Germline V gives CDR1 SGDLS, CDR2 YYNGEE. Trimming pared 6 bases from V and 0 bases from J, leaving 9 bases between. The CDR3 spans 14 residues.

The chain is built from TRBV5-3 and TRBJ1-1; possibly TRBD1 for D (6 bases). TRBV5-3 is an ORF, and what it does is uncertain. CDR3 length equals 13 residues. Trimming shortened V by 4 bases and J by 6 bases, and 13 bases separated the two germline ends. The CDR3 DNA follows: TGTGCCAGAAGCACGACAGGTGCGGCTGAAGCTTTCTTT. It codes for CARSTTGAAEAFF.

This clone was seen just once. The chain recombines TRBV27 with TRBJ2-1, with 7 bases fitting TRBD2. CDR1 is MNHEY, CDR2 SMNVEV, per germline (reference sequence). J lost 9 bases, V lost 5 bases, and 16 bases had no gene match. The CDR3 contains 16 residues. This CDR3 reads CASSPEGRGRAAEQFF. The DNA for the CDR3 is TGTGCCAGCAGTCCCGAAGGGAGGGGCCGGGCAGCTGAGCAGTTCTTC.

As regards this clone: The junction does not match germline at one end; this may be a read error. The V gene is TRBV5-8, the J gene TRBJ2-7, with 7 bases lining up with TRBD1. There are 13 residues in the CDR3. The V gene's germline CDR1 is SGHTS and CDR2 YDEGEE. CDR3 nucleotide sequence: TGTGCCAGCAGCTTCGACCGTCGACAGGGCGTGGACTTC. It yields the protein CASSFDRRQGVDF.

V gene TRBV6-4 combines with J gene TRBJ2-2; D might be TRBD1 (6 bases). The CDR3 is 15 residues long. The germline CDR1 and CDR2 sequences are MRHNA and SNTAGT. The V gene lost 6 bases and the J gene lost 4 bases, with 15 bases spanning the gap. The CDR3 DNA reads TGTGCCAGCAGCCCCGTAACAGGGAGCACCGGGGAGCTGTTTTTT. This sequence encodes CASSPVTGSTGELFF.

J is TRBJ2-7 and V is TRBV5-1, with D possibly being TRBD1 (5 bases). Germline CDR1 is SGHRS and CDR2 is YFSETQ. The CDR3 contains 13 residues. Trimming left V 2 bases short and J 3 bases short, with 9 bases between. The CDR3 sequence is CASSFTQGYEQYF. The CDR3 DNA sequence: TGCGCCAGCAGCTTCACGCAGGGCTACGAGCAGTACTTC.

This chain joins TRBV7-3 and TRBJ2-5, with D hard to call. This CDR3 is 18 amino acids long. V was shortened by 1 base and J by 3 bases, with 21 bases between the two germline ends. Germline values: CDR1 SGHTA, CDR2 FQGTGA. This CDR3 reads CASSLISRLSAPEETQYF. CDR3 DNA: TGTGCCAGCAGCTTAATATCGCGACTCTCAGCCCCCGAAGAGACCCAGTACTTC.